This is a list of T cell receptor beta chains from one sample in a study of CD8+ T cells in alopecia areata. Sequencing used immunoSEQ multiplex PCR; TCRdb keeps in-frame clones, though not all of them. Found here are approximately 200,000 clones, more than 55% of them singletons; the top ten hold roughly 3.3%. The sample consisted of CD4+ T cells sorted from blood, taken at week 4, from a patient treated with tofacitinib. The receptor source for this set is a human donor with alopecia areata. CDR3s include the opening cysteine and the closing phenylalanine or tryptophan. A D gene is named only where the DNA matches it firmly. Clone size is given for some rows only: seen once, a few or many times, or a class if the clone is expanded.

d_call | j_call | v_call | clone_size | cdr3_aa | cdr3_nt
TRBD1 | TRBJ1-3 | TRBV29-1 | . | CSVGQATSGNTIYF | TGCAGCGTAGGACAGGCGACCTCTGGAAACACCATATATTTT
TRBD2 | TRBJ2-7 | TRBV29-1 | . | CSVEAIGGGGSYEQYF | TGCAGCGTTGAAGCAATCGGCGGGGGTGGCTCCTACGAGCAGTACTTC
. | TRBJ1-6 | TRBV30 | . | CAWSIAGNSPLHF | TGTGCCTGGAGTATCGCTGGTAATTCACCCCTCCACTTT
TRBD2 | TRBJ2-7 | TRBV29-1 | few | CSVGGSGAYEQYF | TGCAGCGTTGGAGGTAGCGGGGCCTACGAGCAGTACTTC
. | TRBJ2-1 | TRBV25-1 | . | CASQSGQFNEQFF | TGTGCCAGCCAATCTGGGCAGTTCAATGAGCAGTTCTTC
. | TRBJ2-1 | TRBV30 | . | CAWNRVDEQFF | TGTGCCTGGAACAGGGTGGATGAGCAGTTCTTC
. | TRBJ1-2 | TRBV30 | . | CAWSVPGYGYTF | TGTGCCTGGAGTGTACCGGGTTATGGCTACACCTTC
. | TRBJ1-1 | TRBV30 | . | CAWSSPRVGVEIPRRAFF | TGTGCCTGGAGTTCCCCACGGGTGGGTGTCGAAATCCCCCGGCGGGCTTTCTTT
TRBD1 | TRBJ1-1 | TRBV18 | few | CASSPTARGTNTEAFF | TGTGCCAGCTCACCGACAGCCAGGGGGACGAACACTGAAGCTTTCTTT
. | TRBJ2-5 | TRBV15 | . | CATSRDLGTQETQYF | TGTGCCACCAGCAGAGATTTGGGCACACAAGAGACCCAGTACTTC
TRBD1 | TRBJ2-3 | TRBV13 | . | CASSFGQGARTDTQYF | TGTGCCAGCAGCTTCGGACAGGGGGCCCGCACAGATACGCAGTATTTT
. | TRBJ2-5 | TRBV29-1 | . | CSVGGGILRETQYF | TGCAGCGTGGGAGGGGGTATCTTGAGAGAGACCCAGTACTTC
. | TRBJ2-5 | TRBV7-9 | . | CASSLPGTVQETQYF | TGTGCCAGCAGCTTACCAGGGACGGTCCAAGAGACCCAGTACTTC
TRBD1 | TRBJ2-5 | TRBV10-3 | . | CAISGTAATQYF | TGTGCCATTTCCGGGACAGCGGCGACCCAGTACTTC
. | TRBJ1-1 | TRBV10-3 | . | CAISGGAPTRAFF | TGTGCCATCAGTGGAGGGGCCCCAACCCGGGCTTTCTTT
. | TRBJ2-7 | TRBV4-1 | . | CASSQEGRGYEQYF | TGCGCCAGCAGCCAAGAAGGGCGCGGCTACGAGCAGTACTTC
. | TRBJ1-1 | TRBV7-9 | . | CASSLKQNTEAFF | TGTGCCAGCAGCTTAAAGCAGAACACTGAAGCTTTCTTT
. | TRBJ1-2 | TRBV7-9 | few | CASSPWEANYGYTF | TGTGCCAGCAGCCCGTGGGAGGCTAACTATGGCTACACCTTC
. | TRBJ1-1 | TRBV30 | . | CAWSQQENTEAFF | TGTGCCTGGAGTCAACAGGAGAACACTGAAGCTTTCTTT
. | TRBJ1-5 | TRBV5-4 | . | CASSLGTGEGQPQHF | TGTGCCAGCAGCTTGGGGACCGGGGAGGGTCAGCCCCAGCATTTT
. | TRBJ2-7 | TRBV29-1 | few | CSVRDAGYEQYF | TGCAGCGTTCGCGACGCAGGCTACGAGCAGTACTTC
. | TRBJ1-2 | TRBV23-1 | . | CASSQLIDRRANYGYTF | TGCGCCAGCAGTCAATTAATCGACAGGCGGGCCAACTATGGCTACACCTTC
. | TRBJ1-5 | TRBV27 | . | CASSPTTRGLSNQPQHF | TGTGCCAGCAGTCCAACGACCCGGGGACTTTCGAATCAGCCCCAGCATTTT
TRBD1 | TRBJ2-4 | TRBV27 | . | CASSWDRASIQYF | TGTGCCAGCAGTTGGGACAGGGCAAGCATTCAGTACTTC
. | TRBJ2-5 | TRBV28 | . | CASRTKYQETQYF | TGTGCCAGCAGAACCAAGTACCAAGAGACCCAGTACTTC
TRBD2 | TRBJ2-3 | TRBV11-3 | . | CASSLASGGDTQYF | TGTGCCAGCAGCCTCGCTAGCGGGGGTGATACGCAGTATTTT
. | TRBJ1-3 | TRBV30 | . | CAWSRDPTGNTIYF | TGTGCCTGGAGCAGAGACCCAACTGGAAACACCATATATTTT
. | TRBJ1-2 | TRBV30 | . | CAWKIGSYGYTF | TGTGCCTGGAAAATCGGCAGCTATGGCTACACCTTC
. | TRBJ2-7 | TRBV5-1 | . | CASSLGVRTVLEEYF | TGCGCCAGCAGCTTGGGGGTCAGGACGGTCCTAGAGGAGTACTTC
. | TRBJ2-5 | TRBV7-9 | . | CASSLLGFGERSQYF | TGTGCCAGCAGCTTGTTAGGGTTCGGGGAGAGATCCCAGTACTTC
. | TRBJ1-1 | TRBV29-1 | . | CSVLTAGVTEAFF | TGCAGCGTCTTGACAGCCGGGGTAACAGAAGCTTTCTTT
TRBD1 | TRBJ2-5 | TRBV25-1 | . | CASSEAGGQETQYF | TGTGCCAGCAGTGAGGCAGGGGGCCAAGAGACCCAGTACTTC
. | TRBJ2-3 | TRBV28 | few | CASSRGFGRTGIDTQYF | TGTGCCAGCAGTAGGGGTTTTGGACGCACTGGAATAGATACGCAGTATTTT
TRBD1 | TRBJ1-5 | TRBV7-9 | . | CASSLGADRDWAPQHF | TGTGCCAGCAGCTTAGGGGCTGACAGGGATTGGGCGCCCCAGCATTTT
. | TRBJ2-5 | TRBV28 | few | CASSSPGTSAETQYF | TGTGCCAGCAGTTCCCCCGGGACATCGGCAGAGACCCAGTACTTC
TRBD1 | TRBJ1-6 | TRBV5-1 | few | CASSSGQASSYNSPLHF | TGCGCCAGCAGCTCCGGACAGGCGAGCTCCTATAATTCACCCCTCCACTTT
. | TRBJ1-1 | TRBV29-1 | . | CSVELSGLNTEAFF | TGCAGCGTTGAACTTTCAGGATTGAACACTGAAGCTTTCTTT
. | TRBJ2-7 | TRBV29-1 | few | CSVAGQYEQYF | TGCAGCGTTGCCGGACAGTACGAGCAGTACTTC
. | TRBJ2-1 | TRBV7-9 | . | CASSLSGAADEQFF | TGTGCCAGCAGCTTATCTGGGGCGGCCGATGAGCAGTTCTTC
. | TRBJ1-5 | TRBV6-5 | . | CASSELPNQPQHF | TGTGCCAGCAGTGAACTACCAAATCAGCCCCAGCATTTT
TRBD2 | TRBJ2-3 | TRBV29-1 | once | CSVEGGTSGGATDTQYF | TGCAGCGTTGAAGGCGGGACTAGCGGGGGGGCCACAGATACGCAGTATTTT
. | TRBJ2-1 | TRBV5-6 | . | CASSSSKGRGYNEQFF | TGTGCCAGCAGCTCGAGTAAGGGGCGGGGATACAATGAGCAGTTCTTC
. | TRBJ2-7 | TRBV29-1 | few | CSVEGQKLDEQYF | TGCAGCGTTGAAGGGCAGAAGTTAGACGAGCAGTACTTC
TRBD2 | TRBJ2-1 | TRBV9 | . | CASSVLAGSYNEQFF | TGTGCCAGCAGCGTGTTAGCGGGCTCCTACAATGAGCAGTTCTTC
. | TRBJ1-1 | TRBV6-6 | . | CASSYGFRVNTEAFF | TGTGCCAGCAGTTACGGCTTCCGCGTGAACACTGAAGCTTTCTTT
. | TRBJ1-5 | TRBV6-6 | . | CASSPGSTTQPQHF | TGTGCCAGCAGCCCAGGGAGTACGACTCAGCCCCAGCATTTT
. | TRBJ2-5 | TRBV5-6 | . | CASSYIETQYF | TGTGCCAGCAGCTACATCGAGACCCAGTACTTC
TRBD2 | TRBJ2-3 | TRBV25-1 | . | CASSLGGSTDTQYF | TGTGCCAGCAGCCTGGGGGGGAGCACAGATACGCAGTATTTT
. | TRBJ1-1 | TRBV10-3 | few | CAISESTGHLEAFF | TGTGCCATCAGTGAGTCCACGGGACATCTTGAAGCTTTCTTT
. | TRBJ2-7 | TRBV29-1 | . | CSVAGNSYEQYF | TGCAGCGTTGCTGGAAACTCCTACGAGCAGTACTTC
TRBD1 | TRBJ1-3 | TRBV27 | few | CASSIRQGDTIYF | TGTGCCAGCAGTATCCGACAGGGCGACACCATATATTTT
. | TRBJ1-6 | TRBV4-1 | . | CASSQDYNSPLHF | TGCGCCAGCAGCCAAGATTATAATTCACCCCTCCACTTT
TRBD1 | TRBJ2-5 | TRBV7-2 | few | CASSLTGQGETQYF | TGTGCCAGCAGCTTGACAGGGCAGGGGGAGACCCAGTACTTC
. | TRBJ2-1 | TRBV30 | few | CAWSRSGPEQFF | TGTGCCTGGAGTAGATCAGGGCCTGAGCAGTTCTTC
. | TRBJ1-2 | TRBV28 | . | CASNRGVSGYTF | TGTGCCAGCAACAGAGGGGTCTCTGGCTACACCTTC
TRBD1 | TRBJ1-2 | TRBV30 | few | CASDRASGYTF | TGTGCCTCGGACAGGGCGAGTGGCTACACCTTC
TRBD1 | TRBJ2-1 | TRBV5-6 | once | CASSLFWTGQYNEQFF | TGTGCCAGCAGCTTGTTCTGGACAGGTCAATACAATGAGCAGTTCTTC
TRBD2 | TRBJ2-1 | TRBV30 | . | CAWSPAGGAYNEQFF | TGTGCCTGGAGCCCAGCGGGGGGAGCCTACAATGAGCAGTTCTTC
. | TRBJ2-1 | TRBV28 | . | CASSSPGPKEQFF | TGTGCCAGCAGTTCTCCGGGGCCGAAAGAGCAGTTCTTC
. | TRBJ2-6 | TRBV2 | . | CASRVPRDSLGSGANVLTF | TGTGCCAGCAGAGTACCCCGGGACTCTCTTGGCTCTGGGGCCAACGTCCTGACTTTC